Presented here are 9 T cell receptor beta chains from one specimen sequenced in a study of early stage breast cancer tumors. Clones were read by immunoSEQ multiplex PCR, and TCRdb kept only the in-frame ones, dropping some. The table shows 20,000 or so clones, with 70% to 80% occurring only once. The sequenced sample was blood. Receptors were obtained from a person aged 55 to 70 with breast cancer.

The chain employs TRBV5-6 and TRBJ2-3, with TRBD2 matching over 15 bases. The germline CDR1 and CDR2 sequences are SGHDT and YYEEEE. The CDR3 extends over 16 amino acids. V trimming: 2 bases; J trimming: 5 bases; junction bases outside the gene matches: 3. CDR3 sequence (DNA): TGTGCCAGCAGCTTCGGACTAGCGGGAGGGGAAGATACGCAGTATTTT. This sequence encodes CASSFGLAGGEDTQYF. Full variable domain (remainder filled in from reference TRBV5-6 and TRBJ2-3): DAGVTQSPTHLIKTRGQQVTLRCSPKSGHDTVSWYQQALGQGPQFIFQYYEEEERQRGNFPDRFSGHQFPNYSSELNVNALLLGDSALYLCASSFGLAGGEDTQYFGPGTRLTVL.

The chain employs TRBV19 and TRBJ2-3; tentatively, D is TRBD2 (6 bases). V shed 3 bases and J shed 0 bases, with 10 bases lying between them. This CDR3 has 15 residues. Germline lookup yields CDR1 LNHDA and CDR2 SQIVND (reference sequence). DNA for the CDR3: TGTGCCAGTAGTATCGGCGGGAAAAGCACAGATACGCAGTATTTT. This codes for CASSIGGKSTDTQYF.

The genes are TRBV6-1 and TRBJ2-7; TRBD1 or TRBD2 may be the D gene (5 bases each). The CDR3 has 14 amino acids. V gave up 8 bases and J gave up 4 bases, with 18 bases separating them. Germline lookup yields CDR1 MNHNS and CDR2 SASEGT. CDR3 residues: CASEWGGRPYEQYF. The CDR3 DNA follows: TGTGCCAGCGAGTGGGGCGGGCGACCATACGAGCAGTACTTC.

The rearrangement joins TRBV11-2 to TRBJ2-7; possibly TRBD2 for D (5 bases). The CDR3 totals 15 residues. Per the germline V gene, CDR1 is SGHAT and CDR2 is FQNNGV. Trimming cost V 4 bases and J 9 bases, with 22 bases left between them. The CDR3 sequence is CASSSSPHSGGGQYF. CDR3 in DNA: TGTGCCAGCAGCTCCAGCCCGCACAGCGGCGGCGGGCAGTACTTC.

This rearrangement joins TRBV25-1 to TRBJ2-2; no definite D call. The CDR3 length is 13 residues. CDR1 MGHDK and CDR2 SYGVNS come from the germline V gene. The V and J ends lost 4 bases and 5 bases respectively, with 8 bases between them. The CDR3 nucleotides are TGTGCCAGCAGTGCTTCAGTTACCGGGGAGCTGTTTTTT. Translating gives CASSASVTGELFF.

The chain employs TRBV11-2 and TRBJ1-4, with TRBD1 as a possible D gene (5 bases). Deletions cut 5 bases from V and 7 bases from J, with 23 bases between. CDR1 is SGHAT, CDR2 FQNNGV, per germline. This CDR3 has 17 residues. CDR3 DNA: TGTGCCAGCAGCCGCATTGGAATTCGGGGGTTGAGTGAAAAACTGTTTTTT. Protein sequence: CASSRIGIRGLSEKLFF.

The chain couples TRBV4-2 to TRBJ2-3, with 7 bases that match TRBD2. The junction had 9 bases not matched to a gene; V was cut back by 2 bases and J by 1 base. The CDR3 consists of 17 residues. Germline-derived CDR1 and CDR2 are LGHNA and YNFKEQ. The CDR3 DNA reads TGTGCCAGCAGCCAACCCCAGGGCCTAGCGGGCACAGATACGCAGTATTTT. It codes for CASSQPQGLAGTDTQYF.

The V call is TRBV7-9, the J call TRBJ2-1; 10 bases map to TRBD2. The CDR3 spans 17 residues. J lost 9 bases, V lost 2 bases, and 13 bases had no gene match. CDR1 and CDR2 (germline): SEHNR, FQNEAQ (reference sequence). In DNA form, the CDR3 reads TGTGCCAGCAGCTTATACGGCCTAGCGGGGGTACTCGGTGAGCAGTTCTTC. Its protein is CASSLYGLAGVLGEQFF.

There are a few counts of this clone. V gene TRBV5-1 combines with J gene TRBJ1-1, with TRBD1 matching over 8 bases. The CDR3 runs 15 residues. After removal of 0 bases from V and 9 bases from J, the junction contained 10 bases not matched to a gene. Germline V gives CDR1 SGHRS, CDR2 YFSETQ. The CDR3 bases are TGCGCCAGCAGCTTGGAAACTAGCGGGGACAGGCAAGCTTTCTTT. Amino acid sequence: CASSLETSGDRQAFF. Combining the CDR3 with reference TRBV5-1 and TRBJ1-1 gives the whole variable domain KAGVTQTPRYLIKTRGQQVTLSCSPISGHRSVSWYQQTPGQGLQFLFEYFSETQRNKGNFPGRFSGRQFSNSRSEMNVSTLELGDSALYLCASSLETSGDRQAFFGQGTRLTVV.